The 29 T cell receptor beta chains below come from one sample, sequenced in a study of blood T cell repertoires in COVID-19. Profiling relied on immunoSEQ multiplex PCR, and the TCRdb table lists in-frame clones only, not all of them. The data contain 300,000 to 400,000 clones, around 84% of them singletons. Sequencing was carried out using peripheral blood. These receptors came from a human donor in a cohort sampled during active COVID-19.

CDR3 region: CASSLGGGVGTDTQYF. In DNA form, the CDR3 reads TGTGCCAGCAGCTTAGGCGGGGGCGTGGGGACAGATACGCAGTATTTT. This chain links TRBV11-2 with TRBJ2-3, with D possibly being TRBD2 (7 bases). This CDR3 spans 16 amino acids. V was shortened by 1 base and J by 3 bases, with 14 bases between the two germline ends. Germline CDR1 SGHAT, CDR2 FQNNGV.

The V gene is TRBV10-3, the J gene TRBJ1-5; TRBD1 matches 9 bases. The germline gives CDR1 ENHRY, CDR2 SYGVKD. V lost 8 bases, J lost 9 bases, and 8 bases stayed unmatched. CDR3 length equals 13 residues. The chain's CDR3 is CAIGQGLNWPQHF. Here the CDR3 DNA reads TGTGCCATCGGACAGGGGTTAAATTGGCCCCAGCATTTT.

The count of this clone is one. This chain uses TRBV5-6 with TRBJ2-7, with D perhaps TRBD2 (5 bases). Trimming took 4 bases from V and 0 from J, leaving 8 bases between them. This CDR3 is 13 amino acids long. In germline, CDR1 is SGHDT, CDR2 YYEEEE. CDR3 loop: CASSGSSSYEQYF. The CDR3 nucleotides are TGTGCCAGCAGCGGGAGTAGCTCCTACGAGCAGTACTTC. The entire variable domain, with the rest obtained from reference TRBV5-6 and TRBJ2-7, is as follows: DAGVTQSPTHLIKTRGQQVTLRCSPKSGHDTVSWYQQALGQGPQFIFQYYEEEERQRGNFPDRFSGHQFPNYSSELNVNALLLGDSALYLCASSGSSSYEQYFGPGTRLTVT.

The chain carries TRBV7-7 and TRBJ2-7; 7 nucleotides align to TRBD1. The CDR3 loop spans 14 amino acids. Germline loops: CDR1 SSHAT, CDR2 FNYEAQ (reference sequence). Losses at the gene ends were 5 bases for V and 0 bases for J; bases not matched to a gene: 4. CDR3 residues: CASSVDRDSYEQYF. CDR3 DNA: TGTGCCAGCAGCGTCGACAGGGACTCCTACGAGCAGTACTTC.

The gene calls are TRBV2 and TRBJ2-1; 13 positions match TRBD2. The CDR3 is 16 residues long. Germline CDR1 SNHLY, CDR2 FYNNEI. V lost 8 bases, J lost 3 bases, and 7 bases stayed unmatched. CDR3 DNA: TGTGCCAGCCCTGGGACTAGCGGGACCAACTACAATGAGCAGTTCTTC. Translating gives CASPGTSGTNYNEQFF.

The chain couples TRBV15 to TRBJ1-6; 7 positions agree with TRBD1. From germline, CDR1 is LNHNV and CDR2 YYDKDF (reference sequence). V lost 3 bases and J lost 5; bases outside the gene matches: 7. This CDR3 contains 16 residues. CDR3 coding DNA: TGTGCCACCAGCAGCGACAGGGTTAGGAATAATTCACCCCTCCACTTT. Its translation is CATSSDRVRNNSPLHF.

This chain joins TRBV7-8 and TRBJ2-3, with 7 bases that match TRBD2. From germline, CDR1 is SGHVS and CDR2 FQNEAQ. Trimming took 2 bases from V and 3 from J; bases not matched to a gene: 8. CDR3 length: 16 amino acids. CDR3 loop: CASSLLRWGGTDTQYF. For the CDR3, the DNA is TGTGCCAGCAGCTTATTAAGGTGGGGAGGGACAGATACGCAGTATTTT.

The chain joins TRBV6-5 to TRBJ2-1; D might be TRBD2 (5 bases). CDR3 length: 16 amino acids. The V gene's germline CDR1 is MNHEY and CDR2 SVGAGI. The V end was cut by 0 bases, the J end by 3 bases, with 12 bases between. The CDR3 loop reads CASSYSGSASYNEQFF. DNA for the CDR3: TGTGCCAGCAGTTACTCCGGTAGCGCGAGCTACAATGAGCAGTTCTTC.

The V gene is TRBV20-1, the J gene TRBJ2-7; D gene unclear. Trimming pared 6 bases from V and 2 bases from J, leaving 8 bases between. CDR3 length equals 11 residues. The germline CDR1 and CDR2 sequences are DFQATT and SNEGSKA (reference sequence). CDR3 amino acids: CSAAGPYEQYF. The CDR3 coding sequence is TGCAGTGCAGCTGGTCCCTACGAGCAGTACTTC.

This clone was detected only once. The rearrangement uses TRBV2 and TRBJ2-7; weak D call: TRBD1 (7 bases). The germline gives CDR1 SNHLY, CDR2 FYNNEI. V was shortened by 6 bases and J by 7 bases, with 19 bases between the two germline ends. The CDR3 spans 14 residues. The CDR3 protein is CASSRDSRGREQYF. CDR3 nucleotides: TGTGCCAGCAGCCGGGACTCAAGGGGGCGGGAGCAGTACTTC.

The chain links TRBV2 to TRBJ2-1; D is undetermined. Germline values: CDR1 SNHLY, CDR2 FYNNEI. This CDR3 spans 15 amino acids. Deletions cut 6 bases from V and 6 bases from J, with 18 bases between. CDR3 nucleotide sequence: TGTGCCAGCAGGTGGGCAGTGAATATCGGCAATGAGCAGTTCTTC. Translated, it gives CASRWAVNIGNEQFF.

The CDR3 region has the DNA TGTGCCAGCAGCTTAGAGACGGGGAGAGCTTTCTTT. Protein product: CASSLETGRAFF. The rearrangement uses TRBV7-9 and TRBJ1-1; D call uncertain. Per germline, CDR1 SEHNR and CDR2 FQNEAQ (reference sequence). Trimming took off 1 base at V and 10 bases at J, with 10 bases between the two ends. There are 12 residues in the CDR3.

As to this clone: One end of the junction varies from germline; a read error may be responsible. This chain connects TRBV6-1 to TRBJ2-7; TRBD1 aligns across 7 bases. The CDR3 runs 13 residues. From germline, CDR1 is MNHNS and CDR2 SASEGT. The CDR3 bases are TGTGCCAGCAGGGAAGGACAGGATTACGAGCAGTACTTC. Its translation is CASREGQDYEQYF.

The chain joins TRBV6-7 to TRBJ2-7, with a possible D match to TRBD1 (7 bases). TRBV6-7 belongs to the ORF category, with a function that is uncertain. V lost 6 bases and J 0 bases, leaving 18 bases between the germline ends. The CDR3 covers 16 residues. The CDR3 sequence is CASSQTDREVSYEQYF. The CDR3, as DNA: TGTGCCAGCAGCCAAACCGACAGGGAGGTCTCCTACGAGCAGTACTTC.

The chain joins TRBV2 to TRBJ1-5, with 7 bases aligning to TRBD1. The trim removed 6 bases at V and 1 base at J, leaving 9 bases unmatched. Germline assignment: CDR1 SNHLY and CDR2 FYNNEI. The CDR3 loop spans 16 amino acids. The CDR3 sequence is CASREKGALSNQPQHF. Here the CDR3 DNA reads TGTGCCAGCAGGGAAAAGGGGGCATTAAGCAATCAGCCCCAGCATTTT.

The genes are TRBV7-2 and TRBJ1-5, with D maybe TRBD1 (5 bases). The germline CDR1 and CDR2 sequences are SGHTA and FQGNSA. Trimming took off 2 bases at V and 0 bases at J, with 14 bases between the two ends. The CDR3 covers 17 residues. CDR3 sequence reads: CASSLLSGGVSNQPQHF. CDR3 sequence (DNA): TGTGCCAGCAGCTTATTAAGTGGAGGGGTTAGCAATCAGCCCCAGCATTTT.

The rearrangement links TRBV19 to TRBJ2-2; D is perhaps TRBD1 (5 bases). The CDR3 length is 15 residues. Germline values: CDR1 LNHDA, CDR2 SQIVND (reference sequence). Trimming removed 2 bases at V and 7 bases at J, with 14 bases between. This CDR3 reads CASSIRGAEGGELFF. CDR3 nucleotide sequence: TGTGCCAGTAGTATAAGGGGCGCGGAAGGCGGGGAGCTGTTTTTT. The variable domain in full, with the rest retrieved from reference TRBV19 and TRBJ2-2, is DGGITQSPKYLFRKEGQNVTLSCEQNLNHDAMYWYRQDPGQGLRLIYYSQIVNDFQKGDIAEGYSVSREKKESFPLTVTSAQKNPTAFYLCASSIRGAEGGELFFGEGSRLTVL.

V gene TRBV5-1 combines with J gene TRBJ2-7, with TRBD2 matching over 12 bases. Trimming removed 4 bases from V and 2 bases from J; junction bases left unmatched: 16. The germline gives CDR1 SGHRS, CDR2 YFSETQ. The CDR3 has 19 amino acids. This CDR3 is CASSGWVSGTSGSPYEQYF. The CDR3 DNA reads TGCGCCAGCAGCGGGTGGGTTTCCGGGACTAGCGGGTCGCCCTACGAGCAGTACTTC.

The chain is built from TRBV11-3 and TRBJ2-2, with D possibly being TRBD2 (5 bases). Trimming stripped 5 bases from V and 6 bases from J, with 13 bases between. Germline assignment: CDR1 SGHNT and CDR2 YENEEA. This CDR3 has 14 residues. The CDR3 region has the DNA TGTGCCAGCAGCCCGAGGTCGGGATCCGGGGAGCTGTTTTTT. Translated: CASSPRSGSGELFF.

In DNA form, the CDR3 reads TGTGCCAGCTCATCGACGAGGGGACAGGGAATTCCCGGGGCCAACGTCCTGACTTTC. It yields the protein CASSSTRGQGIPGANVLTF. The rearrangement joins TRBV18 to TRBJ2-6; TRBD1 agrees at 9 bases. J gave up 4 bases and V 5 bases, and 15 bases lay outside the gene matches. The CDR3 covers 19 residues. Per germline, CDR1 KGHSH and CDR2 LQKENI.

This clone was observed a few times. The CDR3 DNA reads TGTGCCAGCAGCTTGGCGCACGGGACTGGAAACACCATATATTTT. Its translation is CASSLAHGTGNTIYF. The rearrangement joins TRBV5-6 to TRBJ1-3, with D unclear. The CDR3 contains 15 residues. The V gene's germline CDR1 is SGHDT and CDR2 YYEEEE. V shed 0 bases and J shed 2 bases, with 9 bases lying between them.

Concerning this clone itself: Other DNA sequences in this specimen translate into the identical CDR3. The chain combines TRBV11-2 with TRBJ1-1; weak D call: TRBD1 (5 bases). Per germline, CDR1 SGHAT and CDR2 FQNNGV. The CDR3 has 13 residues. Deletions cut 5 bases from V and 3 bases from J, with 10 bases between. The CDR3 DNA reads TGTGCCAGCAGCACCGACAGAGACACTGAAGCTTTCTTT. It is translated as CASSTDRDTEAFF.

The chain couples TRBV19 to TRBJ2-5; 8 nucleotides match TRBD1. Germline CDR1 LNHDA, CDR2 SQIVND (reference sequence). V was clipped by 4 bases and J by 4 bases; unmatched bases: 2. CDR3 length equals 13 residues. The CDR3 region is CASSTDRVETQYF. The CDR3 DNA reads as TGTGCCAGTAGTACGGACAGGGTAGAGACCCAGTACTTC.

J is TRBJ2-7 and V is TRBV27; 7 bases match TRBD2. The CDR3 runs 13 residues. Losses at the gene ends were 5 bases for V and 7 bases for J; bases not matched to a gene: 8. CDR1 is MNHEY and CDR2 is SMNVEV in the germline V gene (reference sequence). DNA for the CDR3: TGTGCCAGCAGTCCGACCCCGGGACTAGAGCAGTACTTC. Its protein product is CASSPTPGLEQYF.

The chain carries TRBV11-2 and TRBJ1-2, with TRBD1 identical over 8 bases. This CDR3 is built from 15 residues. Trimming at V came to 3 bases and at J to 6 bases, leaving 9 bases not matched to a gene. Germline CDR1 SGHAT, CDR2 FQNNGV. DNA for the CDR3: TGTGCCAGCAGCTTGACAGGGGTTTTGGAGGATGGCTACACCTTC. Its translation: CASSLTGVLEDGYTF.

J is TRBJ2-2 and V is TRBV5-4; 8 bases line up with TRBD1. CDR1 is SGHNT, CDR2 YYREEE, per germline (reference sequence). J was trimmed by 1 base and V by 3 bases; bases with no gene match: 5. The CDR3 runs to 16 residues. The CDR3 bases are TGTGCCAGCAGCTATGGACAGGGAGAGAACACCGGGGAGCTGTTTTTT. It is translated as CASSYGQGENTGELFF.

The rearrangement joins TRBV12-3 or TRBV12-4 to TRBJ1-1; D gene ambiguous. The CDR3 totals 13 residues. V lost 7 bases and J 1 base, leaving 10 bases between the germline ends. CDR3 sequence (DNA): TGTGCCAGCACTCTGGCCGAGAACACTGAAGCTTTCTTT. Protein: CASTLAENTEAFF.

V is TRBV5-1 and J is TRBJ2-2, with 8 nucleotides matching TRBD1. J was trimmed by 4 bases and V by 4 bases; bases with no gene match: 6. This CDR3 comprises 15 residues. From germline, CDR1 is SGHRS and CDR2 YFSETQ. CDR3 residues: CASSGRQGSTGELFF. The DNA of the CDR3 is TGCGCCAGCAGCGGAAGACAGGGGAGCACCGGGGAGCTGTTTTTT.

V gene TRBV11-1 combines with J gene TRBJ2-5; D may be TRBD1 (5 bases). The CDR3 sequence is 14 residues long. Looked up from germline, CDR1 is SGHAT and CDR2 is FQDESV (reference sequence). Trimming removed 5 bases from V and 5 bases from J, with 15 bases in between. CDR3 region: CASSTRQGSETQYF. For the CDR3, the DNA is TGTGCCAGCAGCACACGGCAGGGAAGCGAGACCCAGTACTTC. The complete variable domain, with remaining parts taken from reference TRBV11-1 and TRBJ2-5, reads EAEVAQSPRYKITEKSQAVAFWCDPISGHATLYWYRQILGQGPELLVQFQDESVVDDSQLPKDRFSAERLKGVDSTLKIQPAELGDSAMYLCASSTRQGSETQYFGPGTRLLVL.